The rows below give T cell receptor beta chains drawn from one sample of a study of blood T cells in healthy people across ages. In TCRdb, the 5' RACE reads were re-called with MiXCR into one record per CDR3 protein. The data contain about 800,000 distinct CDR3 sequences, about 62% of them singletons. The source material was blood. The source is a man younger than 40 in good health. CDR3s include the opening cysteine and the closing phenylalanine or tryptophan. Each record gives: V gene, J gene, clone size, D gene, CDR3 DNA, CDR3 protein. The D gene is left open where the match is weak. Some rows mark clone size as missing; the rest say once, few, many or name a class of expanded clone.

>TRBV6-2/TRBV6-3|TRBJ2-6|NA|NA
TGTGCCAGCAGTTACACGTTGGGGGCCAACGTCCTGACTTTC
CASSYTLGANVLTF
>TRBV20-1|TRBJ1-2|few|NA
TGCAGTGCTAGAGATATGCCCAAGGCTGGCTACACCTTC
CSARDMPKAGYTF
>TRBV12-3/TRBV12-4|TRBJ2-5|NA|NA
TGTGCCAGCAGTCCTAGGGACCACGGAGAGACCCAGTACTTC
CASSPRDHGETQYF
>TRBV28|TRBJ1-2|NA|NA
TGTGCCAGCAGACCGGTAAACTATGGCTACACCTTC
CASRPVNYGYTF
>TRBV6-6|TRBJ1-1|NA|NA
TGTGCCAGCAGTTACGGTGGCAGCAGCCCAAACACTGAAGCTTTCTTT
CASSYGGSSPNTEAFF
>TRBV20-1|TRBJ1-1|NA|NA
TGCAGTGCTCGCCCCGCGCAGGGGAACACTGAAGCTTTCTTT
CSARPAQGNTEAFF
>TRBV29-1|TRBJ2-1|NA|NA
TGCAGCGTTGCGCCCTACAATGAGCAGTTCTTC
CSVAPYNEQFF
>TRBV12-3/TRBV12-4|TRBJ2-7|few|TRBD2
TGTGCCGTCGCGGGGGGGCCCGACGAGCAGTACTTC
CAVAGGPDEQYF
>TRBV5-4|TRBJ2-5|NA|NA
TGTGCCAGCAGCTTGGATGAGGCAGACCAAGAGACCCAGTACTTC
CASSLDEADQETQYF
>TRBV20-1|TRBJ2-7|NA|NA
TGCAGTGCTAGTCCGGTAGGGCCCTACGAGCAGTACTTC
CSASPVGPYEQYF
>TRBV11-2|TRBJ2-3|few|TRBD1
TGTGCCAGCAGCTACGACAGGGGAACCGATACGCAGTATTTT
CASSYDRGTDTQYF
>TRBV6-1|TRBJ2-3|NA|TRBD2
TGTGCCAGCAGCGGGGGGAACATGGGGTCAGATACGCAGTATTTT
CASSGGNMGSDTQYF
>TRBV30|TRBJ2-2|NA|NA
TGTGCCTGGAGCCGAGCGGGTTCCGGGGAGCTGTTTTTT
CAWSRAGSGELFF
>TRBV5-1|TRBJ2-3|NA|NA
TGCGCCAGCAGGCCAGCGGTCACAGATACGCAGTATTTT
CASRPAVTDTQYF
>TRBV6-1|TRBJ1-5|NA|TRBD1
TGTGCCAGCCTTTTCGGGACAGGTCGAGATCAGCCCCAGCATTTT
CASLFGTGRDQPQHF
>TRBV11-2|TRBJ2-5|NA|TRBD1
TGTGCCAGCAGCCTCGGACAGGGTACGAAGACCCAGTACTTC
CASSLGQGTKTQYF
>TRBV12-3/TRBV12-4|TRBJ2-3|NA|NA
TGTGCCAGCAGTAAACGGACTGTAGAGGGGGATACGCAGTATTTT
CASSKRTVEGDTQYF
>TRBV7-2|TRBJ2-3|NA|NA
TGTGCCAGCAGTCACCCTCCCCCAGATACGCAGTATTTT
CASSHPPPDTQYF
>TRBV4-2|TRBJ2-5|once|TRBD1
TGTGCCAGCAGCCAAGGCACAGGGGTTGACGAGACCCAGTACTTC
CASSQGTGVDETQYF
>TRBV14|TRBJ1-2|NA|TRBD1
TGTGCCAGCAGCAAAGAGGGACAGGGGGCACGTGGCTACACCTTC
CASSKEGQGARGYTF
>TRBV2|TRBJ2-7|NA|TRBD1
TGTGCCAGCAGATCCGGGACAGGGTCAAAGCAGTACTTC
CASRSGTGSKQYF
>TRBV20-1|TRBJ1-5|NA|TRBD1
TGCAGTGCTGCCGGGACAGGGGTGAATAGCAATCAGCCCCAGCATTTT
CSAAGTGVNSNQPQHF
>TRBV10-3|TRBJ2-7|NA|NA
TGTGCCATCAGGGACAAAATATCCTACGAGCAGTACTTC
CAIRDKISYEQYF
>TRBV12-3/TRBV12-4|TRBJ1-2|NA|TRBD1
TGTGCCAGCGGGGACAGACATGGCTACACCTTC
CASGDRHGYTF
>TRBV20-1|TRBJ2-7|NA|NA
TGCAGTACGCGGGGCAGAGCCCTGGACGAGCAGTACTTC
CSTRGRALDEQYF
>TRBV29-1|TRBJ2-1|NA|TRBD2
TGCAGCGTTGAACTCGTTCGGGGGACTACGCTTTACAATGAGCAGTTCTTC
CSVELVRGTTLYNEQFF
>TRBV5-6|TRBJ2-7|NA|TRBD2
TGTGCCAGCAGCTTCGGCCGCCGGGGGGCCTACGAGCAGTACTTC
CASSFGRRGAYEQYF
>TRBV20-1|TRBJ2-3|NA|NA
TGCAGTGCGGGGAACTCAGATACGCAGTATTTT
CSAGNSDTQYF
>TRBV7-9|TRBJ2-4|NA|NA
TGTGCCAGCAGCCGTAGAACGGAGCAGTACTTC
CASSRRTEQYF
>TRBV6-2/TRBV6-3|TRBJ2-1|NA|TRBD2
TGTGCCAGCAGCTCTGCTAGCGGGGCCGTTTACAATGAGCAGTTCTTC
CASSSASGAVYNEQFF
>TRBV7-2|TRBJ1-5|NA|NA
TGTGCCAGCAGCTACACGGACGGTCAGCCCCAGCATTTT
CASSYTDGQPQHF
>TRBV5-1|TRBJ2-7|NA|NA
TGCGCCAGCAGGCCCCTCGGACTGAACTCCTACGAGCAGTACTTC
CASRPLGLNSYEQYF
>TRBV12-3/TRBV12-4|TRBJ2-5|NA|TRBD1
TGTGCCAGCAATGCAGGGGGCGTTGAGCAGTACTTC
CASNAGGVEQYF
>TRBV25-1|TRBJ2-5|NA|TRBD2
TGTGCCAGCAGTGAAAGCGGGCGGGGGGGATTAGAGACCCAGTACTTC
CASSESGRGGLETQYF
>TRBV7-2|TRBJ2-7|few|NA
TGTGCCAGCAGCTTATTAGGCAGGGGAGCCTACGAGCAGTACTTC
CASSLLGRGAYEQYF
>TRBV29-1|TRBJ2-5|few|NA
TGCAGCGTTGGACAGTCGCCTCAAGAGACCCAGTACTTC
CSVGQSPQETQYF
>TRBV6-6|TRBJ2-7|few|NA
TGTGCCAGCAGTTACTCAGGACCCCTTTACGAGCAGTACTTC
CASSYSGPLYEQYF
>TRBV20-1|TRBJ2-3|NA|NA
TGCAGTGCTAGAGGTCCGGGGTTTGGATCTCACGGCACAGATACGCAGTATTTT
CSARGPGFGSHGTDTQYF
>TRBV29-1|TRBJ1-4|NA|NA
TGCAGCGCCGGTGACGAAAAACTGTTTTTT
CSAGDEKLFF
>TRBV10-3|TRBJ2-1|NA|NA
TGTGCCATCAGTGGGAGTAATAGCTACAATGAGCAGTTCTTC
CAISGSNSYNEQFF
>TRBV6-6|TRBJ2-5|few|NA
TGTGCCAGCGGCCAAGTTCGCCCGGAGACCCAGTACTTC
CASGQVRPETQYF
>TRBV9|TRBJ2-1|NA|TRBD2
TGTGCCAGCAGCGTAGTAGCGGGGGGGATGGATGAGCAGTTCTTC
CASSVVAGGMDEQFF